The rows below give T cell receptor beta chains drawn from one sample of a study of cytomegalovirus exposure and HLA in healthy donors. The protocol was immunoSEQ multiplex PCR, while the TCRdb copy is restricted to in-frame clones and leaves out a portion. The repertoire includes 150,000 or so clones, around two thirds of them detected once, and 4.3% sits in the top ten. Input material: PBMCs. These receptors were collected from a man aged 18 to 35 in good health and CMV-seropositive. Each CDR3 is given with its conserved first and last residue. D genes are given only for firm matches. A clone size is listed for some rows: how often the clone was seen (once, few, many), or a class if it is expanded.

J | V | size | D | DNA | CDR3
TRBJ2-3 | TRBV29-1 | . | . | TGCAGCGTTGAATTCCTTCACGGGTTCACGAAGTATTTT | CSVEFLHGFTKYF
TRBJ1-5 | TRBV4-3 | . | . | TGCGCCAGCAGCCTGAACTGGGGCAACAATCAGCCCCAGCATTTT | CASSLNWGNNQPQHF
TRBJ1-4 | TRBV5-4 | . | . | TGTGCCAGCAGCTCGAGAACTTCAGGGGATGAAAAACTGTTTTTT | CASSSRTSGDEKLFF
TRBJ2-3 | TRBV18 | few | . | TGTGCCAGCTCACCTCTTTCCCAGGTTACGCAGTATTTT | CASSPLSQVTQYF
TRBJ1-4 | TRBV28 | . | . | TGTGCCAGCAGTTTATTGGCCTCTAGAACTAATGAAAAACTGTTTTTT | CASSLLASRTNEKLFF
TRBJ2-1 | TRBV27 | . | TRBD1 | TGTGCCAGTAAAACAGGGGGCCCTGAGCAGTTCTTC | CASKTGGPEQFF
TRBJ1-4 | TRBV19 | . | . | TGTGCCAGTAGCAAACAGAGAATAGGTGAAAAACTGTTTTTT | CASSKQRIGEKLFF
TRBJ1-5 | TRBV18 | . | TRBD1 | TGTGCCAGCTCACTCCTCGGGACAGACGGCAATCAGCCCCAGCATTTT | CASSLLGTDGNQPQHF
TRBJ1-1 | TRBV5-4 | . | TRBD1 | TGTGCCAGCAGCCGGGACAGGAACACTGAAGCTTTCTTT | CASSRDRNTEAFF
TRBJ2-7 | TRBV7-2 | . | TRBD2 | TGTGCCAGCAGCCCGGGACTAGCGGGATACGAGCAGTACTTC | CASSPGLAGYEQYF
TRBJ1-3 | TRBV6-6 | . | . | TGTGCCAGCAGCCTCCCGGGAATCTCTGGAAACACCATATATTTT | CASSLPGISGNTIYF
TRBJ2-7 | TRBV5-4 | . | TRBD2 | TGTGCCAGCAGCTTGGCACTAGCGGGGGGGCACGAGCAGTACTTC | CASSLALAGGHEQYF
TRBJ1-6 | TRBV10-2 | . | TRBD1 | TGCGCCAGCAGTGAGTCGGACAGGGGAGGAAATTCACCCCTCCACTTT | CASSESDRGGNSPLHF
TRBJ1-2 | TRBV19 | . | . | TGTGCCAGTACTGAGCGAGGCGACTATGGCTACACCTTC | CASTERGDYGYTF
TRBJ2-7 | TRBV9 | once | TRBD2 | TGTGCCAGCAGCGTAGACATGGGCGGACTAGTCTACGAGCAGTACTTC | CASSVDMGGLVYEQYF
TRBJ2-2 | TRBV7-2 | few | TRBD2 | TGTGCCAGCAGCTCCCATAGCGGGAGGGCCCAGGCCGGGGAGCTGTTTTTT | CASSSHSGRAQAGELFF
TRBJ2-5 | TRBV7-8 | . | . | TGTGCCAGCAGCAAGAGGGCCCAAGAGACCCAGTACTTC | CASSKRAQETQYF
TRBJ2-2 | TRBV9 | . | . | TGTGCCAGCAATGCGGGAACGGGCACCGGGGAGCTGTTTTTT | CASNAGTGTGELFF
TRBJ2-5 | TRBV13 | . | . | TGTGCCAGCAGCTACGACAGGTACCAAGAGACCCAGTACTTC | CASSYDRYQETQYF
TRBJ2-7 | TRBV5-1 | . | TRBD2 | TGCGCCAGCAGCGCACTTGGTAGCGGGTTGTACGAGCAGTACTTC | CASSALGSGLYEQYF
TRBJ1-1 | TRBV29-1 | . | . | TGCAGCGTTTTGTTGGGGGCAGAGTCAGCTTTCTTT | CSVLLGAESAFF
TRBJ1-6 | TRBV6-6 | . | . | TGTGCCACAAACAGGGTATCTAATTCACCCCTCCACTTT | CATNRVSNSPLHF
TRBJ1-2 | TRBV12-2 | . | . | TGTGCAAGTCGCCCGATCTTACCGGGACAGGGGTTCGGCTACACCTTC | CASRPILPGQGFGYTF
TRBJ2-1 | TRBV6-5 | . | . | TGTGCCAGCAGTTCTGAGATCAATGAGCAGTTCTTC | CASSSEINEQFF
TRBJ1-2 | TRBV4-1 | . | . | TGCGCCAGCAGCCAAGTTGCGGCTAACTATGGCTACACCTTC | CASSQVAANYGYTF
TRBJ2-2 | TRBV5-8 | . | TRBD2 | TGTGCCAGCAGCTCTGGGCGATTAGCGGGCACCGGGGAGCTGTTTTTT | CASSSGRLAGTGELFF
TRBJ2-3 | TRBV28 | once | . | TGTGCCAGCAGTTTAATGGGGACAAAAGGGGGAGATACGCAGTATTTT | CASSLMGTKGGDTQYF
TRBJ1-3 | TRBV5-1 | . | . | TGCGCCAGCAGCTTGGATCGCTCTGGAAACACCATATATTTT | CASSLDRSGNTIYF
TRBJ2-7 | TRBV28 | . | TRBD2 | TGTGCCAGCAGTTTACGGGGACTAGCGGGGGCCTCCTACGAGCAGTACTTC | CASSLRGLAGASYEQYF
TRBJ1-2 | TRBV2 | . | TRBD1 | TGTGCCAGTACACAGGGGGCGGACTATGGCTACACCTTC | CASTQGADYGYTF
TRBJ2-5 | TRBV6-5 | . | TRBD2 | TGTGCCAGCAGTCAAAGTAGCGGGATGTTGGAGACCCAGTACTTC | CASSQSSGMLETQYF
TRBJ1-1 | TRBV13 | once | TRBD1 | TGTGCCAGCAGCTTAAGGGTTGGGGACAGCATCGAAGCTTTCTTT | CASSLRVGDSIEAFF
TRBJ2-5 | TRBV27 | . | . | TGTGCCAGCAGTTGGGCAGCAGAAACACAAGAGACCCAGTACTTC | CASSWAAETQETQYF
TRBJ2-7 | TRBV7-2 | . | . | TGTGCCAGCAGCCTGAGGCAGGGCGGCTACGAGCAGTACTTC | CASSLRQGGYEQYF
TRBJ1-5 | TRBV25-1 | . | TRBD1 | TGTGCCAGCAGAGGGACAGGGGGCGTCAATCAGCCCCAGCATTTT | CASRGTGGVNQPQHF
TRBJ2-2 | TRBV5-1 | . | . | TGCGCCAGCAGCCGGGACACCAGTAACACCGGGGAGCTGTTTTTT | CASSRDTSNTGELFF
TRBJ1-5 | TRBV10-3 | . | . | TGTGCCAGCAGGGGCTGGGGACTTCCTAATCAGCCCCAGCATTTT | CASRGWGLPNQPQHF
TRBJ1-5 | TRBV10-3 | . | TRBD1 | TGTGCCATCAGTGATTCTAGGACAGGGGGAAATCAGCCCCAGCATTTT | CAISDSRTGGNQPQHF
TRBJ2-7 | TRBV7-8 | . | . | TGTGCCAGCAGGCCTCCTAATCTCTACGAGCAGTACTTC | CASRPPNLYEQYF
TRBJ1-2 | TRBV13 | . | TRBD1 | TGTGCCAGCAGCTTGGTCGGACAGGGCTCTAACTATGGCTACACCTTC | CASSLVGQGSNYGYTF
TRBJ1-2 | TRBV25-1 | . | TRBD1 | TGTGCGACAGGGGCTAACTATGGCTACACCTTC | CATGANYGYTF
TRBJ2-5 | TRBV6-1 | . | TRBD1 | TGTGCCAGCAGTAGGGACAGGGGTTGGGAGACCCAGTACTTC | CASSRDRGWETQYF